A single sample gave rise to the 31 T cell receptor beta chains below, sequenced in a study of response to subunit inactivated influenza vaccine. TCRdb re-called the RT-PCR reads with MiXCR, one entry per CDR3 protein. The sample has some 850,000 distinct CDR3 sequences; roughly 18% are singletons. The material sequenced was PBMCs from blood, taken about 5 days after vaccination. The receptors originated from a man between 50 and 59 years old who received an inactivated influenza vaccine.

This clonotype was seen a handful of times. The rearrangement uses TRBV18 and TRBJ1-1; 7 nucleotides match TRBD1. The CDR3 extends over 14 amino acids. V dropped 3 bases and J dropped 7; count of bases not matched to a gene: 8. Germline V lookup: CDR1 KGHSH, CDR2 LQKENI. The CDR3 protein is CASSPATGRSEAFF. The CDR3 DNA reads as TGTGCCAGCTCACCCGCGACAGGGAGGAGTGAAGCTTTCTTT.

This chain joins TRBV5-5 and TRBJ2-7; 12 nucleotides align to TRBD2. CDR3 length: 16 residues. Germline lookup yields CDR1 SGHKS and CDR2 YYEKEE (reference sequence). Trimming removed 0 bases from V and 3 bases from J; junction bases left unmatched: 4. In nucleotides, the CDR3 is TGTGCCAGCAGCTTGGCCCGGACTAGCGGGGTCTACGAGCAGTACTTC. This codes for CASSLARTSGVYEQYF.

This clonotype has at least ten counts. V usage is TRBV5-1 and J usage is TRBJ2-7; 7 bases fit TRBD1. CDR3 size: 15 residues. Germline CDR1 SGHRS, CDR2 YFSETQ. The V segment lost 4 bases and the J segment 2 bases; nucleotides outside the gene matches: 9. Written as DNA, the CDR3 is TGCGCCAGCAGCCCCTGGGACAGTAAACCCTACGAGCAGTACTTC. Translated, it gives CASSPWDSKPYEQYF.

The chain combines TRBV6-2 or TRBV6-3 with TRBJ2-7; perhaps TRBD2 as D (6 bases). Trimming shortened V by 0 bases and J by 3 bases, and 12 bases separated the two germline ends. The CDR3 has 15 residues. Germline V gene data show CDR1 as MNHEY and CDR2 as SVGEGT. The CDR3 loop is CASSYSRPGDYEQYF. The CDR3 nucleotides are TGTGCCAGCAGTTACTCGAGGCCGGGGGACTACGAGCAGTACTTC.

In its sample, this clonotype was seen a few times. The CDR3 DNA reads as TGTGCCAGCAGCTTTATGAAAGGGGAATCGTCTGGGGCCAACGTCCTGACTTTC. Translating gives CASSFMKGESSGANVLTF. This sequence joins TRBV11-2 and TRBJ2-6; D may be TRBD1 (5 bases). Trimming cost V 3 bases and J 1 base, with 16 bases left between them. CDR3 size: 18 residues. In germline, CDR1 is SGHAT, CDR2 FQNNGV. Combining the CDR3 with reference TRBV11-2 and TRBJ2-6 gives the whole variable domain EAGVAQSPRYKIIEKRQSVAFWCNPISGHATLYWYQQILGQGPKLLIQFQNNGVVDDSQLPKDRFSAERLKGVDSTLKIQPAKLEDSAVYLCASSFMKGESSGANVLTFGAGSRLTVL.

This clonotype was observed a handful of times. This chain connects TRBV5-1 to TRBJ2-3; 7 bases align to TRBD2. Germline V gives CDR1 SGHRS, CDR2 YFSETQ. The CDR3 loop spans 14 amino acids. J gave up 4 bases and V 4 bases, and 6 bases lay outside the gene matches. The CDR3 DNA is TGCGCCAGCAGCCCTGGACTAGATTCAGATACGCAGTATTTT. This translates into CASSPGLDSDTQYF.

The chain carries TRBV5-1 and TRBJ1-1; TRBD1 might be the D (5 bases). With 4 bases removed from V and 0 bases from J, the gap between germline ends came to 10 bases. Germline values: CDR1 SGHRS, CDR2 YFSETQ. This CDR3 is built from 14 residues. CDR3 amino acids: CASSIGGMNTEAFF. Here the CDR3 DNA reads TGCGCCAGCAGCATTGGGGGGATGAACACTGAAGCTTTCTTT.

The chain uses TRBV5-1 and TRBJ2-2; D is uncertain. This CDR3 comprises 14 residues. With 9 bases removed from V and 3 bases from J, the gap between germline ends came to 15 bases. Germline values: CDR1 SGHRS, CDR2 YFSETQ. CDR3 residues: CATQEQPDTGELFF. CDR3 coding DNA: TGCGCCACTCAGGAACAACCGGACACCGGGGAGCTGTTTTTT.

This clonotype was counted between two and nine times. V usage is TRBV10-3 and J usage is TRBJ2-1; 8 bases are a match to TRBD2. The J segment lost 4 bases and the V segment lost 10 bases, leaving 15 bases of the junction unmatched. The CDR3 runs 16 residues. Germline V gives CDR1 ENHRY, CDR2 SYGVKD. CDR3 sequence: CATKRGTGLEYNEQFF. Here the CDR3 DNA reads TGTGCCACGAAACGTGGGACGGGACTAGAGTACAATGAGCAGTTCTTC.

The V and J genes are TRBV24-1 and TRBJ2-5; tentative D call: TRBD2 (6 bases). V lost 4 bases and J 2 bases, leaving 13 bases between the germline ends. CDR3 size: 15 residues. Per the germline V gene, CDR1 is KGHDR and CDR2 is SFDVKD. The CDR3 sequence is CATSEGSGRQETQYF. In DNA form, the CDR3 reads TGTGCCACCAGTGAGGGCTCCGGGAGACAAGAGACCCAGTACTTC.

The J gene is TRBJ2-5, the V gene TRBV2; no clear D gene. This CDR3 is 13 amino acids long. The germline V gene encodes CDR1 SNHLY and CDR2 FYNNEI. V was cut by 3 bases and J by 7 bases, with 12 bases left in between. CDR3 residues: CASSETAQRTQYF. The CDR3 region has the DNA TGTGCCAGCAGTGAGACTGCCCAGAGGACCCAGTACTTC. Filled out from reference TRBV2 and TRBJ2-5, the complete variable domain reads EPEVTQTPSHQVTQMGQEVILRCVPISNHLYFYWYRQILGQKVEFLVSFYNNEISEKSEIFDDQFSVERPDGSNFTLKIRSTKLEDSAMYFCASSETAQRTQYFGPGTRLLVL.

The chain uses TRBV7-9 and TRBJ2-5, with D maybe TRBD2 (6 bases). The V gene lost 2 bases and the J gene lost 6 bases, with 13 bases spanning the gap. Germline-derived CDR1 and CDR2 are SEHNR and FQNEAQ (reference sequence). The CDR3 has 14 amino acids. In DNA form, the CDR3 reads TGTGCCAGCAGCTTATTGGAGGGGCTAAAGACCCAGTACTTC. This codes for CASSLLEGLKTQYF.

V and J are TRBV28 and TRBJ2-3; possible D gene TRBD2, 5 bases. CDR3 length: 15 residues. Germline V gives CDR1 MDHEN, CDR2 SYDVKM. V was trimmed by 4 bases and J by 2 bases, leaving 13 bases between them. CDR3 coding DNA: TGTGCCAGCAGTTCCGAGGACGGGAACACAGATACGCAGTATTTT. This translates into CASSSEDGNTDTQYF.

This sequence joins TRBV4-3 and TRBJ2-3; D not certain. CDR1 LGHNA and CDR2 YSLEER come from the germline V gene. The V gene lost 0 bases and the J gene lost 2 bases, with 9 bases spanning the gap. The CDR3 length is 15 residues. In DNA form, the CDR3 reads TGCGCCAGCAGCCAAGATGTGTACTCCACAGATACGCAGTATTTT. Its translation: CASSQDVYSTDTQYF.

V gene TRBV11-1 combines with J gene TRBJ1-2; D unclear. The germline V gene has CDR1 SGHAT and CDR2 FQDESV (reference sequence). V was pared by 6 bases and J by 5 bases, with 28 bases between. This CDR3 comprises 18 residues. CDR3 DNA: TGTGCCAGCAGAATCACGGATGACCATCTGCGGGAACCTTATGGCTACACCTTC. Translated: CASRITDDHLREPYGYTF.

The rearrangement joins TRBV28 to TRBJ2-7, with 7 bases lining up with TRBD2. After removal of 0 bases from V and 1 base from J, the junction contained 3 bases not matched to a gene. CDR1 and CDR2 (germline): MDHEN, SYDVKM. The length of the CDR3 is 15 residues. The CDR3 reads CASSLWAGASYEQYF. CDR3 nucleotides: TGTGCCAGCAGTTTATGGGCGGGAGCTTCCTACGAGCAGTACTTC.

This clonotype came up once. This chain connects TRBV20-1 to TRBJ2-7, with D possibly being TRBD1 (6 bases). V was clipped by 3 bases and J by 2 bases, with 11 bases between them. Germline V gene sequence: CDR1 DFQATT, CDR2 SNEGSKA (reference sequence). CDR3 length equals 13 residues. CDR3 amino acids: CSASGQGPYEQYF. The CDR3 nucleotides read TGCAGTGCTAGCGGTCAGGGGCCCTACGAGCAGTACTTC.

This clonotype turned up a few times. CDR3 sequence: CSASGGGRADTQYF. The CDR3 nucleotides are TGCAGTGCTAGTGGCGGGGGGCGGGCAGATACGCAGTATTTT. This rearrangement joins TRBV20-1 to TRBJ2-3, with 8 bases lining up with TRBD2. The length of the CDR3 is 14 residues. CDR1 and CDR2 from the germline V gene are DFQATT and SNEGSKA (reference sequence). J lost 4 bases, V lost 3 bases, and 6 bases had no gene match.

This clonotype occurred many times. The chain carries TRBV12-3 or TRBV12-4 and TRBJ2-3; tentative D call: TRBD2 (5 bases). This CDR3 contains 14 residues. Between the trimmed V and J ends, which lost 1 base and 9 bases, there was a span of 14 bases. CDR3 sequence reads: CASSLGSRPGTQYF. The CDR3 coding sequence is TGTGCCAGCAGTTTAGGTAGCCGGCCGGGGACGCAGTATTTT.

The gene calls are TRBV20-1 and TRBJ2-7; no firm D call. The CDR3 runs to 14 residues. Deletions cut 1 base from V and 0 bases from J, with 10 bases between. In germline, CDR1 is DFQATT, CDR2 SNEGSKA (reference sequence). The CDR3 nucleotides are TGCAGTGCTAGAGGTAGGGAAGTCTCCTACGAGCAGTACTTC. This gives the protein CSARGREVSYEQYF.

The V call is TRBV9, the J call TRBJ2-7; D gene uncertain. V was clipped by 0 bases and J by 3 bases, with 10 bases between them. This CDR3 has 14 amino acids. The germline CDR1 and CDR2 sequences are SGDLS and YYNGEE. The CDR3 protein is CASSVVDRGYEQYF. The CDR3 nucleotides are TGTGCCAGCAGCGTAGTGGATCGCGGCTACGAGCAGTACTTC.

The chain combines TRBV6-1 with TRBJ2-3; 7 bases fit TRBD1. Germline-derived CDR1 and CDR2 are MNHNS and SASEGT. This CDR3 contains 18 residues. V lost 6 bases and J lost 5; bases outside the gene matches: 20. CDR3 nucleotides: TGTGCCAGCAGACCGACAGGGTGGAAGCTCACCACCATAGATACGCAGTATTTT. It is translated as CASRPTGWKLTTIDTQYF.

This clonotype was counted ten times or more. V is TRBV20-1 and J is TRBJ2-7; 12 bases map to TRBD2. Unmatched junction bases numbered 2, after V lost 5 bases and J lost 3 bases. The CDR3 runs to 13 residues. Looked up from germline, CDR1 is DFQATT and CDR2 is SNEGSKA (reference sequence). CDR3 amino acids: CSAGLAGIYEQYF. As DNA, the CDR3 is TGCAGTGCTGGACTAGCGGGGATCTACGAGCAGTACTTC.

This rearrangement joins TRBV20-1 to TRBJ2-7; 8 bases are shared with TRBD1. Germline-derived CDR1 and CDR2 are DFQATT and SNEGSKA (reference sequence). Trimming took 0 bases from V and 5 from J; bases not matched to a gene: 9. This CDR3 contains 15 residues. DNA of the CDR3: TGCAGTGCTAGAGACACCGGGACAGGTGCGAACGAGCAGTACTTC. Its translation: CSARDTGTGANEQYF.

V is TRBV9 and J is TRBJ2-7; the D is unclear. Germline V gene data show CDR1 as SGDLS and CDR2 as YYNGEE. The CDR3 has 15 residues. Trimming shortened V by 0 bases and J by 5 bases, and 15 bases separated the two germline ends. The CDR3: CASSVDVSPVNEQYF. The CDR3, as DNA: TGTGCCAGCAGCGTAGACGTCAGCCCGGTCAACGAGCAGTACTTC. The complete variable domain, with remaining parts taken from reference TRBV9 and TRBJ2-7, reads DSGVTQTPKHLITATGQRVTLRCSPRSGDLSVYWYQQSLDQGLQFLIQYYNGEERAKGNILERFSAQQFPDLHSELNLSSLELGDSALYFCASSVDVSPVNEQYFGPGTRLTVT.

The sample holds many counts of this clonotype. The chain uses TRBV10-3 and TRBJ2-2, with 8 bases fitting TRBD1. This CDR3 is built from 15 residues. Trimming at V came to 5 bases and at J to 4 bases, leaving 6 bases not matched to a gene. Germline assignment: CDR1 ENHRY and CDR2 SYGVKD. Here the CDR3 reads CAISPGQASTGELFF. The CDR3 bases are TGTGCCATCAGTCCGGGACAGGCGAGCACCGGGGAGCTGTTTTTT.

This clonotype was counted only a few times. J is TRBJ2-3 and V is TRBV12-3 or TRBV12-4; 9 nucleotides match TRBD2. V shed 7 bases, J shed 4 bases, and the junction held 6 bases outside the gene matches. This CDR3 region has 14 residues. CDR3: CASTGTSRADTQYF. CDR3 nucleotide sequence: TGTGCCAGCACCGGGACTAGCCGTGCAGATACGCAGTATTTT.

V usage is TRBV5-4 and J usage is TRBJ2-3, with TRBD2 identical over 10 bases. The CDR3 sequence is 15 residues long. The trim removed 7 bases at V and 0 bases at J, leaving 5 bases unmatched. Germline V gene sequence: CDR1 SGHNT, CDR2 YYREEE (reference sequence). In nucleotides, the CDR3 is TGTGCCAGCGGTAGCGGGGGGCGAAGCACAGATACGCAGTATTTT. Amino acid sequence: CASGSGGRSTDTQYF.

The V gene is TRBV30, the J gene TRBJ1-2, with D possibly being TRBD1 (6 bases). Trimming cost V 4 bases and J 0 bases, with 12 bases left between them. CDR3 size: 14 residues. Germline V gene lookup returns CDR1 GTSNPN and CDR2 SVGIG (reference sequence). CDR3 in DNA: TGTGCCTGGACCTGGGACACCTCTAACTATGGCTACACCTTC. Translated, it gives CAWTWDTSNYGYTF.

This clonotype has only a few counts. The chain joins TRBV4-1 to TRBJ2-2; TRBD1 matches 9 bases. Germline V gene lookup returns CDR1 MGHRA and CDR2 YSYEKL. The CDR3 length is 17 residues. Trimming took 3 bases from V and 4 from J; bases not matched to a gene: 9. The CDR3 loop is CASSHDPGQGTTGELFF. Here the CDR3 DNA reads TGCGCCAGCAGCCACGACCCGGGACAGGGTACCACCGGGGAGCTGTTTTTT.

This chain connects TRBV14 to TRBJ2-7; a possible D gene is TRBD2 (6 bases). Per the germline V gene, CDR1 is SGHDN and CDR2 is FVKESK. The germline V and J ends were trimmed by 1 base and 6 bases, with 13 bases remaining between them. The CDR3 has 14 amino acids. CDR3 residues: CASSQALRGGEQYF. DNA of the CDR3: TGTGCCAGCAGCCAAGCCCTGAGGGGAGGCGAGCAGTACTTC. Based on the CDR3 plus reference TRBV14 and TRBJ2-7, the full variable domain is EAGVTQFPSHSVIEKGQTVTLRCDPISGHDNLYWYRRVMGKEIKFLLHFVKESKQDESGMPNNRFLAERTGGTYSTLKVQPAELEDSGVYFCASSQALRGGEQYFGPGTRLTVT.